The 10 T cell receptor beta chains below were found in one sample sequenced in a study of blood T cell repertoires in COVID-19. Profiling relied on immunoSEQ multiplex PCR, and the TCRdb table lists in-frame clones only, not all of them. The sample records 200,000 to 250,000 clones, around 89% being singletons. Source material: PBMCs or T cells enriched from blood (not recorded which). The receptors were sampled from a man aged 25 to 40 who had been exposed to COVID-19.

V usage is TRBV12-3 or TRBV12-4 and J usage is TRBJ2-5; 7 bases match TRBD2. The length of the CDR3 is 13 residues. Unmatched junction bases numbered 9, after V lost 7 bases and J lost 7 bases. The CDR3 DNA follows: TGTGCCAGCACCTATGGGGAGGGAGGGACCCAGTACTTC. Translating it yields CASTYGEGGTQYF.

J is TRBJ1-4 and V is TRBV4-3; D not resolved. CDR1 LGHNA and CDR2 YSLEER come from the germline V gene. The CDR3 contains 15 residues. The V and J ends lost 0 bases and 4 bases respectively, with 9 bases between them. CDR3 region: CASSQEGRSNEKLFF. In DNA, the CDR3 is TGCGCCAGCAGCCAAGAGGGGAGGAGTAATGAAAAACTGTTTTTT.

The chain recombines TRBV30 with TRBJ1-1, with 9 bases lining up with TRBD1. The CDR3 has 12 amino acids. From germline, CDR1 is GTSNPN and CDR2 SVGIG (reference sequence). The V gene end was trimmed by 8 bases and the J gene end by 5 bases; junction bases not matched to a gene: 6. Here the CDR3 reads CAQDRGGTEAFF. CDR3 coding DNA: TGTGCCCAGGACAGGGGAGGGACTGAAGCTTTCTTT. Complete variable domain (other parts from reference TRBV30 and TRBJ1-1): SQTIHQWPATLVQPVGSPLSLECTVEGTSNPNLYWYRQAAGRGLQLLFYSVGIGQISSEVPQNLSASRPQDRQFILSSKKLLLSDSGFYLCAQDRGGTEAFFGQGTRLTVV.

This chain's CDR3 is CASSFTRADTQYF. In nucleotides, the CDR3 is TGTGCCAGCAGCTTTACTAGGGCAGATACGCAGTATTTT. The chain combines TRBV11-3 with TRBJ2-3, with D possibly being TRBD2 (5 bases). V dropped 3 bases and J dropped 4 bases, with 8 bases sitting between them. CDR1 and CDR2 from the germline V gene are SGHNT and YENEEA. The CDR3 sequence is 13 residues long.

The genes are TRBV9 and TRBJ2-3; possibly TRBD2 for D (6 bases). This CDR3 has 17 residues. CDR1 SGDLS and CDR2 YYNGEE come from the germline V gene. Trimming removed 1 base at V and 1 base at J, with 16 bases between. This CDR3 reads CASSVNRVGGGTDTQYF. The CDR3 DNA sequence: TGTGCCAGCAGCGTAAACCGCGTCGGGGGAGGCACAGATACGCAGTATTTT.

The chain joins TRBV19 to TRBJ1-1; D ambiguous. Germline V gene data show CDR1 as LNHDA and CDR2 as SQIVND (reference sequence). CDR3 length: 9 residues. V was pared by 9 bases and J by 4 bases, with 3 bases between. CDR3 loop: CASRTEAFF. CDR3 DNA sequence: TGTGCCAGCCGCACTGAAGCTTTCTTT.

V gene TRBV11-2 combines with J gene TRBJ1-1; TRBD1 matches at 7 bases. The CDR3 spans 16 residues. Losses at the gene ends were 6 bases for V and 1 base for J; bases not matched to a gene: 11. Germline values: CDR1 SGHAT, CDR2 FQNNGV. The DNA of the CDR3 is TGTGCCAGCAGATACACCGCTACAGGGGCGAACACTGAAGCTTTCTTT. Translated, it gives CASRYTATGANTEAFF. The variable domain in full, with the rest retrieved from reference TRBV11-2 and TRBJ1-1, is EAGVAQSPRYKIIEKRQSVAFWCNPISGHATLYWYQQILGQGPKLLIQFQNNGVVDDSQLPKDRFSAERLKGVDSTLKIQPAKLEDSAVYLCASRYTATGANTEAFFGQGTRLTVV.

The chain carries TRBV5-1 and TRBJ2-7; weak D call: TRBD1 (5 bases). Germline CDR1 is SGHRS and CDR2 is YFSETQ. Trimming stripped 2 bases from V and 1 base from J, with 13 bases between. This CDR3 contains 15 residues. The CDR3 DNA reads as TGCGCCAGCAGCTTAGTCACCCCAGGGTCCTACGAGCAGTACTTC. Amino acids: CASSLVTPGSYEQYF. Full variable domain (rest looked up from reference TRBV5-1 and TRBJ2-7): KAGVTQTPRYLIKTRGQQVTLSCSPISGHRSVSWYQQTPGQGLQFLFEYFSETQRNKGNFPGRFSGRQFSNSRSEMNVSTLELGDSALYLCASSLVTPGSYEQYFGPGTRLTVT.

The chain joins TRBV5-1 to TRBJ2-3; D unresolved. The CDR3 has 12 amino acids. Germline V gives CDR1 SGHRS, CDR2 YFSETQ. V was clipped by 4 bases and J by 9 bases, with 12 bases between them. The CDR3 protein is CASSPRGRTQYF. The CDR3 DNA reads as TGCGCCAGCAGCCCGCGCGGAAGAACGCAGTATTTT.

J is TRBJ1-4 and V is TRBV2, with D perhaps TRBD1 (5 bases). There are 15 residues in the CDR3. With 8 bases removed from V and 4 bases from J, the gap between germline ends came to 17 bases. In germline, CDR1 is SNHLY, CDR2 FYNNEI. As DNA, the CDR3 is TGTGCCAGCCGTCGGGGGGAGGAGAATAATGAAAAACTGTTTTTT. It yields the protein CASRRGEENNEKLFF.